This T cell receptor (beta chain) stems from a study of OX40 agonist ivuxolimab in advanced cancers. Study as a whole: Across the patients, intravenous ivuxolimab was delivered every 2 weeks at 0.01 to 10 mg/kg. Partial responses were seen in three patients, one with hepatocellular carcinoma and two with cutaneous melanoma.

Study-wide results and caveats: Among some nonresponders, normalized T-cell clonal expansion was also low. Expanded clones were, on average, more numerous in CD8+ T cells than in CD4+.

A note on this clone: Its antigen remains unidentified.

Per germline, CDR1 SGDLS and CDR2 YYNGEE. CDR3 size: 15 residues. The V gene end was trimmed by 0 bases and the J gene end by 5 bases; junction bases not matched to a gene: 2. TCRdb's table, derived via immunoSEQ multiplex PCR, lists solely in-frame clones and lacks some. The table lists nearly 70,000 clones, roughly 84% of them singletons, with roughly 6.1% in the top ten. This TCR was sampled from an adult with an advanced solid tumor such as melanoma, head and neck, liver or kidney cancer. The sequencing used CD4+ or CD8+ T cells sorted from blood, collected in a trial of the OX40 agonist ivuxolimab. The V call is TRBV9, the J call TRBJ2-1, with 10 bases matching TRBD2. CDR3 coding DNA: TGTGCCAGCAGCGTAGATAGCGGGGGGCACAATGAGCAGTTCTTC. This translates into CASSVDSGGHNEQFF.